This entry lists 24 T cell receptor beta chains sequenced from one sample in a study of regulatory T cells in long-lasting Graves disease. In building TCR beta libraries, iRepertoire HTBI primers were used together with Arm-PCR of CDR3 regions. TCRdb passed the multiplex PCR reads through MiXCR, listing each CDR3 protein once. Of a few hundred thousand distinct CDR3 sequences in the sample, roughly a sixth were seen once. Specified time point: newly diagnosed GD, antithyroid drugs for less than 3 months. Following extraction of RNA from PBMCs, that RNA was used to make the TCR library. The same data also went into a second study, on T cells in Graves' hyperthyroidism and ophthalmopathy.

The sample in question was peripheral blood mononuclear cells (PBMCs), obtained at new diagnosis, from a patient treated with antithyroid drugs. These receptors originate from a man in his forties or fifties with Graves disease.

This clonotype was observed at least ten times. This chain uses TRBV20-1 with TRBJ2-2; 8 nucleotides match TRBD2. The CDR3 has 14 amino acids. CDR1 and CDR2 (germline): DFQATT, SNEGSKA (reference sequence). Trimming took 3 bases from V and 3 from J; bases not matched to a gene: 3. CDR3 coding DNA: TGCAGTGCTAGGGTAGCGGGGTACACCGGGGAGCTGTTTTTT. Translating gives CSARVAGYTGELFF.

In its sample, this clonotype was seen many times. The CDR3 region is CSAREARGLNQPQHF. CDR3 bases: TGCAGTGCTAGAGAGGCCCGGGGTCTCAATCAGCCCCAGCATTTT. V is TRBV20-1 and J is TRBJ1-5; no definite D call. V lost 0 bases and J 3 bases, leaving 12 bases between the germline ends. The germline V gene has CDR1 DFQATT and CDR2 SNEGSKA (reference sequence). This CDR3 contains 15 residues.

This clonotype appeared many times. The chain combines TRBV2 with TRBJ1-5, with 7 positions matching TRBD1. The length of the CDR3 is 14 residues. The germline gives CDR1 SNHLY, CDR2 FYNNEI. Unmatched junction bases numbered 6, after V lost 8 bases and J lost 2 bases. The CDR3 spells CASQQGIGNQPQHF. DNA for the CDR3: TGTGCCAGCCAACAGGGGATAGGCAATCAGCCCCAGCATTTT.

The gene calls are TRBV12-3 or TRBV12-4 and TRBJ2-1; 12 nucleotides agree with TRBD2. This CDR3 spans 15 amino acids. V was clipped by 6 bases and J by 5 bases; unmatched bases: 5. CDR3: CASSSTSGGNNEQFF. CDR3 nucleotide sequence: TGTGCCAGCAGCTCGACTAGCGGGGGAAACAATGAGCAGTTCTTC.

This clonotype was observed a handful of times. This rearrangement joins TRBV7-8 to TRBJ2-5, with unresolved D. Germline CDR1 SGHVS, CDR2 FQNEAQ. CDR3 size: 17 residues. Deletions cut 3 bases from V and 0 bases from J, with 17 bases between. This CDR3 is CASSLAHVGTDQETQYF. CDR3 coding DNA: TGTGCCAGCAGCTTGGCCCACGTCGGAACAGACCAAGAGACCCAGTACTTC.

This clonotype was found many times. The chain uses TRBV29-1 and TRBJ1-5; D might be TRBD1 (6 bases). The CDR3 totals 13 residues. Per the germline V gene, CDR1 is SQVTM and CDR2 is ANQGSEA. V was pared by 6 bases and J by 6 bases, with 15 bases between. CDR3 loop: CSVGTGWRQPQHF. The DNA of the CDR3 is TGCAGCGTCGGAACAGGGTGGCGTCAGCCCCAGCATTTT.

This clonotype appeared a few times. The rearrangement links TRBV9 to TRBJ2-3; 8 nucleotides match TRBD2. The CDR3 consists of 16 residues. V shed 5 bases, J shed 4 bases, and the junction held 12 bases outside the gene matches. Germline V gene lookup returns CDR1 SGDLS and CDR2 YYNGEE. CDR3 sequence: CASRPDFAGGPDTQYF. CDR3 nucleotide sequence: TGTGCCAGCAGACCAGACTTTGCGGGGGGCCCAGATACGCAGTATTTT.

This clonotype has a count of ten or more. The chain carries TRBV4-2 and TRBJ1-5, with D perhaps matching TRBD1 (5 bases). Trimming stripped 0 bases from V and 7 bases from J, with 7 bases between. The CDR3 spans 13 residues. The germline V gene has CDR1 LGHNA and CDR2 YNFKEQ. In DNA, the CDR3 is TGTGCCAGCAGCCAAGATGGGGACCAGCCCCAGCATTTT. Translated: CASSQDGDQPQHF.

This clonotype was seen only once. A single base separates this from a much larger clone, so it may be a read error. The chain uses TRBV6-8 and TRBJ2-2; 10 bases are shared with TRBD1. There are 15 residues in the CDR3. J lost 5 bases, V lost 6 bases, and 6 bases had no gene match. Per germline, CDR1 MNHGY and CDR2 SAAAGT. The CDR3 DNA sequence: TGTGCCAGCAGATCCGGGACAGGGGAAACCGGGGAGCTGTTTTTT. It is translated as CASRSGTGETGELFF.

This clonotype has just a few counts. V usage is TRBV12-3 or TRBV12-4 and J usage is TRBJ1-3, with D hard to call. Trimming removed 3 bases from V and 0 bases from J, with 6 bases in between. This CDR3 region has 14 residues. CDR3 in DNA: TGTGCCAGCAGTTTTCATGGCTCTGGAAACACCATATATTTT. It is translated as CASSFHGSGNTIYF.

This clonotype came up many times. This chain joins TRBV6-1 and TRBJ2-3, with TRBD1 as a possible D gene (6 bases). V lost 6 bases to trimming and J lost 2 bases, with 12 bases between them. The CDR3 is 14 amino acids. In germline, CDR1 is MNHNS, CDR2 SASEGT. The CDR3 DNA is TGTGCCAGCAGGTGGGACATATACACAGATACGCAGTATTTT. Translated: CASRWDIYTDTQYF.

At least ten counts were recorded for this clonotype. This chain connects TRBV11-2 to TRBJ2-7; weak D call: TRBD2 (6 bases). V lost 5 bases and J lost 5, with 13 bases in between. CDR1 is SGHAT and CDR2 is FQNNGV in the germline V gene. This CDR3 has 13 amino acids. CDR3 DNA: TGTGCCAGCAGCCCCCCAGGAGGGGACGAGCAGTACTTC. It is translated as CASSPPGGDEQYF.

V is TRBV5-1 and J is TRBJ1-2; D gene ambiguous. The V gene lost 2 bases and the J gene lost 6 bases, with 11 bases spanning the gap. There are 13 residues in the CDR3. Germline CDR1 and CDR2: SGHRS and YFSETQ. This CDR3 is CASSFQEPNGYTF. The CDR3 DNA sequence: TGCGCCAGCAGCTTTCAGGAACCGAATGGCTACACCTTC.

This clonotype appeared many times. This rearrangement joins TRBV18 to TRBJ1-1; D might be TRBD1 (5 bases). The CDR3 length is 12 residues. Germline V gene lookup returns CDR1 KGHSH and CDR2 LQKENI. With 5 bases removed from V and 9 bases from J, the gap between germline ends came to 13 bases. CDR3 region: CASSSRDLKAFF. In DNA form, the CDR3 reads TGTGCCAGCTCATCCAGGGACTTGAAAGCTTTCTTT.

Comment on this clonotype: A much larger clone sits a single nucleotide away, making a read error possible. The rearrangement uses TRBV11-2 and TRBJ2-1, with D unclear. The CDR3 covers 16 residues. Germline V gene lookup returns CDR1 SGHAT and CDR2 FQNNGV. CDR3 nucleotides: TGTGCCAGCAGCTTATTTTCCGTTCCGGATTACAGTGAGCAGTTCTTC. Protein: CASSLFSVPDYSEQFF.

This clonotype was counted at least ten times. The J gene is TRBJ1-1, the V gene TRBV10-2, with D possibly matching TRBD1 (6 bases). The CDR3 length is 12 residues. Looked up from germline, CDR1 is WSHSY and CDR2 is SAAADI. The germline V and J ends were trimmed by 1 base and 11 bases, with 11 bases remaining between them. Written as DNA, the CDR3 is TGCGCCAGCAGTGAGTTGGGGGGCGAGGCTTTCTTT. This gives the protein CASSELGGEAFF.

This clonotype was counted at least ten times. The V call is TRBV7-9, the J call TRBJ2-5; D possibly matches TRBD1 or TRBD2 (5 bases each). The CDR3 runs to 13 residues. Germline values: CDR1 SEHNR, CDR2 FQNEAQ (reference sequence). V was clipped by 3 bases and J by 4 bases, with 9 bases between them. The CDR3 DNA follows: TGTGCCAGCAGCTTTACTGGGGGAGAGACCCAGTACTTC. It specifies CASSFTGGETQYF.

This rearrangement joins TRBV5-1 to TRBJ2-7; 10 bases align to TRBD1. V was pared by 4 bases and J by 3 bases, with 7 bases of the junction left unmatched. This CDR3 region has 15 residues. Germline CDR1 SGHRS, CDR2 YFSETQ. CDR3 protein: CASSRQGATFYEQYF. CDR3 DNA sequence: TGCGCCAGCAGCCGACAGGGGGCTACATTCTACGAGCAGTACTTC.

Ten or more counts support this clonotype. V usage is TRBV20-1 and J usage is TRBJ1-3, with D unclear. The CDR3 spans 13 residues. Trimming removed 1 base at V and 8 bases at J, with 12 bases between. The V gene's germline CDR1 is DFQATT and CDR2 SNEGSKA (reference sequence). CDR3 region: CSARGMRVDTIYF. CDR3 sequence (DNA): TGCAGTGCTAGAGGGATGAGGGTGGACACCATATATTTT.

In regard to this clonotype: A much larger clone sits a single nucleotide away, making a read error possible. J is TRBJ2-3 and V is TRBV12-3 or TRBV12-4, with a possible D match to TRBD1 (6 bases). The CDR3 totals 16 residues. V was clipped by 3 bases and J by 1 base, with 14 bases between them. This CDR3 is CASSFSGAGRTDTQYF. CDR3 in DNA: TGTGCCAGCAGTTTTTCAGGGGCAGGACGCACAGATACGCAGTATTTT.

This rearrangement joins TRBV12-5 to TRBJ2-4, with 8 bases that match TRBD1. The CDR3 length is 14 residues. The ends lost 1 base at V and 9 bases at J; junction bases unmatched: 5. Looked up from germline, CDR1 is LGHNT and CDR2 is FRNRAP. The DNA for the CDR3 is TGTGCTAGTGGTTTGGCACCAACAGGGGGCATTCAGTACTTC. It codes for CASGLAPTGGIQYF.

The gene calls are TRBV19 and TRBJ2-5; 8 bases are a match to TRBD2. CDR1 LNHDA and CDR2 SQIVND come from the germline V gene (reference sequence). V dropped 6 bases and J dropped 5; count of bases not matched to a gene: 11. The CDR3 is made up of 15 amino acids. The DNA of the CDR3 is TGTGCCAGTAGCCTGAATGGACTAGCAAGTGAGACCCAGTACTTC. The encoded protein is CASSLNGLASETQYF. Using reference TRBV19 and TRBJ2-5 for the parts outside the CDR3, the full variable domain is DGGITQSPKYLFRKEGQNVTLSCEQNLNHDAMYWYRQDPGQGLRLIYYSQIVNDFQKGDIAEGYSVSREKKESFPLTVTSAQKNPTAFYLCASSLNGLASETQYFGPGTRLLVL.

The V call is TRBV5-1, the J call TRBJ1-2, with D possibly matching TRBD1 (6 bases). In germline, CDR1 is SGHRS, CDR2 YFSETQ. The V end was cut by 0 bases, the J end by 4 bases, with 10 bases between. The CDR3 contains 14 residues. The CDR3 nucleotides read TGCGCCAGCAGCTTGGAGGACAGCTTCTATGGCTACACCTTC. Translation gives CASSLEDSFYGYTF.

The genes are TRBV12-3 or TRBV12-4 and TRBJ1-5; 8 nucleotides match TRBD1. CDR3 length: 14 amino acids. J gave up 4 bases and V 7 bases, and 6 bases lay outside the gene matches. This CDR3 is CASKGWTGNQPQHF. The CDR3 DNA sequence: TGTGCCAGCAAGGGGTGGACAGGGAATCAGCCCCAGCATTTT.